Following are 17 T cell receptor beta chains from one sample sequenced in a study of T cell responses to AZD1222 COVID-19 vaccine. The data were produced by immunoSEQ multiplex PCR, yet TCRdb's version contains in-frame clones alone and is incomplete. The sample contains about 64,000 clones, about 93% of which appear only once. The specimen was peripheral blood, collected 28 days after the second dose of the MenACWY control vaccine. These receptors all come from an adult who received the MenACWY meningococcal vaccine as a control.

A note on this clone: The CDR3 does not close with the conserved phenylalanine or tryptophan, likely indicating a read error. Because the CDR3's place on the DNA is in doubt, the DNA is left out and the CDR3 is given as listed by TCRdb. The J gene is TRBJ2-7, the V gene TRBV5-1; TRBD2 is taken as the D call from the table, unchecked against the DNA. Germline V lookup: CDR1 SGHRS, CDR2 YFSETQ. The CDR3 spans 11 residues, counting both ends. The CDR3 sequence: CASRRWDFLEN.

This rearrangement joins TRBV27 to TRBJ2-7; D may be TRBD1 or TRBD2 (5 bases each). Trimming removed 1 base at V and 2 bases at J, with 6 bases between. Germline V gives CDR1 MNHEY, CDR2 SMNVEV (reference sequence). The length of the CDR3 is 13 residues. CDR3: CASSLWGTYEQYF. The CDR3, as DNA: TGTGCCAGCAGTTTATGGGGGACCTACGAGCAGTACTTC.

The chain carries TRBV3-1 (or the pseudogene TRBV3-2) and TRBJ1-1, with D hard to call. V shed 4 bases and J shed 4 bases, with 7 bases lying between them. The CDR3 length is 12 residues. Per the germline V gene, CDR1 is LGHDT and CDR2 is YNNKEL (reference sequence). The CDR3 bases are TGTGCCAGCAGCCTCTGGGGCACTGAAGCTTTCTTT. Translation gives CASSLWGTEAFF.

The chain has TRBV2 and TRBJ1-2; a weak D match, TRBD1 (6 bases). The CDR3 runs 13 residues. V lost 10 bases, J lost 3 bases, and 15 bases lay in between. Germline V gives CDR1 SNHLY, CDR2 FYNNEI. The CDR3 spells CATIGTTDYGYTF. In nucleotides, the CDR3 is TGTGCCACTATTGGGACAACGGACTATGGCTACACCTTC. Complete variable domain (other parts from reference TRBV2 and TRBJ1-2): EPEVTQTPSHQVTQMGQEVILRCVPISNHLYFYWYRQILGQKVEFLVSFYNNEISEKSEIFDDQFSVERPDGSNFTLKIRSTKLEDSAMYFCATIGTTDYGYTFGSGTRLTVV.

The CDR3 DNA reads as TGTGCCAGCAGTTTAGGGGCAGGGGGTCCCTACAATGAGCAGTTCTTC. As protein: CASSLGAGGPYNEQFF. The chain is built from TRBV27 and TRBJ2-1, with 7 bases fitting TRBD1. Germline V lookup: CDR1 MNHEY, CDR2 SMNVEV (reference sequence). Trimming at V came to 2 bases and at J to 2 bases, leaving 6 bases not matched to a gene. CDR3 size: 16 residues.

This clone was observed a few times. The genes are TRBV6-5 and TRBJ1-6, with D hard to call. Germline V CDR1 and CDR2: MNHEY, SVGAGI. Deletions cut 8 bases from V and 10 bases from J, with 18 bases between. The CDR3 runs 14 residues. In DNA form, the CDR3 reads TGTGCCAGCCGCCCAGGCCGGAGTGGATCACCCCTCCACTTT. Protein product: CASRPGRSGSPLHF.

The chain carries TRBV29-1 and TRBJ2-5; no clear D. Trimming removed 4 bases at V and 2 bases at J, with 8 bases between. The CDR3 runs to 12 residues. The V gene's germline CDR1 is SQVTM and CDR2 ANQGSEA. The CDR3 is CSVAESQETQYF. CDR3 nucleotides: TGCAGCGTTGCGGAAAGTCAAGAGACCCAGTACTTC. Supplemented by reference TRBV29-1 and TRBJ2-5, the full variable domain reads SAVISQKPSRDICQRGTSLTIQCQVDSQVTMMFWYRQQPGQSLTLIATANQGSEATYESGFVIDKFPISRPNLTFSTLTVSNMSPEDSSIYLCSVAESQETQYFGPGTRLLVL.

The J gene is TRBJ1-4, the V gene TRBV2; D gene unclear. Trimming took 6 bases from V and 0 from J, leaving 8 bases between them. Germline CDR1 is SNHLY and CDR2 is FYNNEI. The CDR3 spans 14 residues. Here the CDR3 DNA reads TGTGCCAGCAGAAGACTACCAACTAATGAAAAACTGTTTTTT. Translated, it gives CASRRLPTNEKLFF.

The chain's CDR3 is CASSPPIGLAGGETQYF. CDR3 coding DNA: TGTGCCAGCTCACCACCGATTGGACTAGCGGGAGGTGAGACCCAGTACTTC. The V and J genes are TRBV18 and TRBJ2-5, with TRBD2 identical over 14 bases. The CDR3 is made up of 17 amino acids. Trimming removed 0 bases from V and 5 bases from J; junction bases left unmatched: 5. Germline CDR1 KGHSH, CDR2 LQKENI.

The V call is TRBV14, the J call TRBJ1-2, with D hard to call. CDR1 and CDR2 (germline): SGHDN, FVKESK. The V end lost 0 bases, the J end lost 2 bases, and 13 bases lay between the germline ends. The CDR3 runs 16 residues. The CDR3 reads CASSQDPRTGNYGYTF. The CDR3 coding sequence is TGTGCCAGCAGCCAAGATCCCCGGACGGGGAACTATGGCTACACCTTC.

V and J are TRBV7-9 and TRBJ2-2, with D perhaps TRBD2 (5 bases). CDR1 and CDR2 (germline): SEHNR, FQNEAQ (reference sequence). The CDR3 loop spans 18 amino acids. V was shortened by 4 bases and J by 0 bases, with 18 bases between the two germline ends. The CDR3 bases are TGTGCCAGCAGCTCCCCTCGAGGACTCGAAGCGAACACCGGGGAGCTGTTTTTT. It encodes CASSSPRGLEANTGELFF.

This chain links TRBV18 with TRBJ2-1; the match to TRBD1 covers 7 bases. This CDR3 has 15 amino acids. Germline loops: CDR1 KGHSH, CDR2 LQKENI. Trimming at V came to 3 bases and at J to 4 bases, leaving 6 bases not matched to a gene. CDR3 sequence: CASSPRDSLYNEQFF. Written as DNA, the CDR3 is TGTGCCAGCTCACCTAGGGACAGCCTTTACAATGAGCAGTTCTTC.

The CDR3 sequence: CASSMTSGSLDEQYF. In nucleotides, the CDR3 is TGTGCCAGTAGTATGACTAGCGGGAGTCTCGACGAGCAGTACTTC. The gene calls are TRBV19 and TRBJ2-7; 12 nucleotides match TRBD2. The CDR3 is 15 residues long. V shed 3 bases, J shed 5 bases, and the junction held 5 bases outside the gene matches. The germline gives CDR1 LNHDA, CDR2 SQIVND (reference sequence).

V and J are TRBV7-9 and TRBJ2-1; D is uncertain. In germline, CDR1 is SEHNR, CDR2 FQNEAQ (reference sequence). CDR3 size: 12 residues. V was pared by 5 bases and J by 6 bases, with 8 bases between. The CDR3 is CASSRVGNEQFF. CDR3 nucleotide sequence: TGTGCCAGCAGCCGGGTCGGCAATGAGCAGTTCTTC.

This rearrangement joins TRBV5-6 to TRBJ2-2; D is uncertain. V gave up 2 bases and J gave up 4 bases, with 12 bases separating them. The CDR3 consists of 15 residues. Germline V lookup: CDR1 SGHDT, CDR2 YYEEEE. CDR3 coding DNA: TGTGCCAGCAGCTTCGGCCCCCAGGCCACCGGGGAGCTGTTTTTT. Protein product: CASSFGPQATGELFF. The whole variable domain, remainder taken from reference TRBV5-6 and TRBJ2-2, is DAGVTQSPTHLIKTRGQQVTLRCSPKSGHDTVSWYQQALGQGPQFIFQYYEEEERQRGNFPDRFSGHQFPNYSSELNVNALLLGDSALYLCASSFGPQATGELFFGEGSRLTVL.

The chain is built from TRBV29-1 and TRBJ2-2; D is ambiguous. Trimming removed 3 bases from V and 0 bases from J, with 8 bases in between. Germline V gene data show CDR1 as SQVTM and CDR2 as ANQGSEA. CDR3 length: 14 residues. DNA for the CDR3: TGCAGCGTTGAGGTCAGGTCGAACACCGGGGAGCTGTTTTTT. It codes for CSVEVRSNTGELFF.

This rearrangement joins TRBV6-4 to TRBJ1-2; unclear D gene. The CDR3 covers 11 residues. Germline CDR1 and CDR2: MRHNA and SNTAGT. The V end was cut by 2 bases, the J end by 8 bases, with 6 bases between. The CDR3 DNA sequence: TGTGCCAGCAGTGACGGCCGCGGCTACACCTTC. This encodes CASSDGRGYTF.